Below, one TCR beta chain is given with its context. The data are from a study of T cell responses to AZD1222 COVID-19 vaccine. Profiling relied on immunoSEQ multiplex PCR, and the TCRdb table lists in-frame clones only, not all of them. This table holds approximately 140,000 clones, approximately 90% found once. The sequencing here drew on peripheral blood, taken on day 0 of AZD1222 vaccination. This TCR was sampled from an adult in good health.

Written as DNA, the CDR3 is TGTGCCAGCAGCTTAGCGGCTAGCGGGAGGGAGTGGTACTTC. It is translated as CASSLAASGREWYF. This chain connects TRBV7-2 to TRBJ2-4; the match to TRBD2 covers 12 bases. Germline CDR1 is SGHTA and CDR2 is FQGNSA. Trimming cost V 0 bases and J 15 bases; bases outside gene matches: 6. CDR3 length: 14 amino acids.